This TCR beta chain was identified in a study of beta chain features in type 1 diabetes. J lost 6 bases, V lost 3 bases, and 7 bases had no gene match. This CDR3 spans 14 amino acids. Looked up from germline, CDR1 is SQVTM and CDR2 is ANQGSEA. This clone came up a few times. Expressed TCRB transcripts were sequenced, since all the RNA that had been isolated was reverse transcribed. Data came from immunoSEQ multiplex PCR; TCRdb stores just in-frame clones and leaves some out. The table lists around 350,000 clones, 10% to 15% of them singletons. The origin of this receptor is a man younger than 35 in good health. The sequenced material came from naive CD4+ T cells from blood. This chain connects TRBV29-1 to TRBJ2-7, with 11 bases lining up with TRBD2. The DNA for the CDR3 is TGCAGCGTTGACCCCCTAGCGGGGGGCGGCGAGCAGTACTTC. Translated, it gives CSVDPLAGGGEQYF.